The rows below give T cell receptor beta chains drawn from one sample of a study of OX40 agonist ivuxolimab in advanced cancers. Repertoires were generated with immunoSEQ multiplex PCR, while TCRdb's copy carries only in-frame clones and drops some. In the table there are about 95,000 clones, 89% of which are singletons. The specimen comprised CD4+ or CD8+ T cells sorted from blood, sampled in a trial of the OX40 agonist ivuxolimab. The source is an adult with an advanced solid tumor such as melanoma, head and neck, liver or kidney cancer. The CDR3 runs from the conserved cysteine through the conserved F or W. A D gene is named only where the DNA matches it firmly. The size entry is marked missing in some rows and otherwise reads once, few, many or a size class.

j_gene | v_gene | d_gene | abundance | CDR3aa | CDR3nt
TRBJ2-7 | TRBV7-2 | - | - | CASSLALGEQYF | TGTGCCAGCAGCTTAGCGCTGGGCGAGCAGTACTTC
TRBJ1-5 | TRBV2 | - | - | CASTAHNSNQPQHF | TGTGCCAGCACCGCACACAATAGCAATCAGCCCCAGCATTTT
TRBJ2-7 | TRBV7-3 | TRBD2 | - | CASSSGTSDEQYF | TGTGCCAGCAGCTCTGGGACTAGCGACGAGCAGTACTTC
TRBJ1-2 | TRBV30 | - | - | CAYWRRGLFNYGYTF | TGTGCCTATTGGAGGAGGGGCCTCTTTAACTATGGCTACACCTTC
TRBJ2-7 | TRBV7-2 | - | - | CASSLGSPVSGYEQYF | TGTGCCAGCAGCTTAGGGTCCCCCGTTTCAGGATACGAGCAGTACTTC
TRBJ1-6 | TRBV19 | TRBD1 | - | CASSLTGGANSPLHF | TGTGCCAGTAGTCTGACAGGGGGCGCGAATTCACCCCTCCACTTT
TRBJ2-4 | TRBV7-6 | - | - | CASSLTVKNIQYF | TGTGCCAGCAGCCTGACGGTGAAAAACATTCAGTACTTC
TRBJ1-2 | TRBV11-2 | TRBD1 | - | CASSLLGQQGYTF | TGTGCCAGCAGCTTACTGGGACAGCAAGGCTACACCTTC
TRBJ2-1 | TRBV21-1 | - | - | CASSKEKVAYNEQFF | TGTGCCAGCAGCAAAGAGAAAGTGGCCTACAATGAGCAGTTCTTC
TRBJ1-2 | TRBV7-2 | - | - | CASSLALLGYTF | TGTGCCAGCAGCTTAGCGCTCCTTGGCTACACCTTC
TRBJ2-1 | TRBV20-1 | - | - | CSASGAGEQFF | TGCAGTGCTAGCGGGGCAGGTGAGCAGTTCTTC
TRBJ1-4 | TRBV9 | - | - | CASSPDLATNEKLFF | TGTGCCAGCAGCCCCGATTTAGCAACTAATGAAAAACTGTTTTTT
TRBJ1-2 | TRBV7-8 | TRBD1 | - | CASSLVGQGYGYTF | TGTGCCAGCAGCTTAGTTGGACAGGGTTACGGCTACACCTTC
TRBJ2-7 | TRBV28 | - | - | CASRKTAIGGATYEQYF | TGTGCCAGCAGGAAAACCGCTATTGGGGGGGCGACCTACGAGCAGTACTTC
TRBJ2-2 | TRBV6-5 | - | - | CASVAAATGELFF | TGTGCCAGCGTCGCGGCGGCCACCGGGGAGCTGTTTTTT
TRBJ2-5 | TRBV9 | - | - | CASSVSAGQSETQYF | TGTGCCAGCAGCGTATCGGCAGGGCAGTCAGAGACCCAGTACTTC
TRBJ2-5 | TRBV15 | - | - | CATSRVVGVGETQYF | TGTGCCACCAGCAGAGTGGTCGGGGTTGGTGAGACCCAGTACTTC
TRBJ2-3 | TRBV7-2 | TRBD2 | - | CASSLGPLAGVTDTQYF | TGTGCCAGCAGCTTAGGCCCTCTAGCGGGAGTCACAGATACGCAGTATTTT
TRBJ1-6 | TRBV6-5 | TRBD1 | - | CASRTGGNSPLHF | TGTGCCAGCAGAACAGGGGGTAATTCACCCCTCCACTTT
TRBJ1-1 | TRBV14 | TRBD1 | - | CASSQNRGQVAFF | TGTGCCAGCAGCCAGAACAGGGGGCAGGTAGCTTTCTTT
TRBJ1-6 | TRBV9 | TRBD1 | once | CASSVQQGGKGSPLHF | TGTGCCAGCAGCGTACAGCAGGGGGGAAAGGGTTCACCCCTCCACTTT
TRBJ1-5 | TRBV7-9 | TRBD1 | few | CASSLGTGPYSNQPQHF | TGTGCCAGCAGCCTGGGGACAGGACCCTATAGCAATCAGCCCCAGCATTTT
TRBJ2-7 | TRBV6-5 | - | - | CASSAAGIIYEQYF | TGTGCCAGCAGTGCCGCCGGGATCATCTACGAGCAGTACTTC
TRBJ2-5 | TRBV4-3 | - | - | CASSQDTAGILKTQYF | TGCGCCAGCAGCCAAGACACAGCCGGTATCCTAAAGACCCAGTACTTC
TRBJ2-2 | TRBV5-4 | - | - | CASRFRGAQAGELFF | TGTGCCAGCAGGTTCCGGGGGGCGCAGGCCGGGGAGCTGTTTTTT
TRBJ1-5 | TRBV2 | - | few | CASRSQGLNNQPQHF | TGTGCCAGCAGGTCTCAGGGGCTCAACAATCAGCCCCAGCATTTT
TRBJ1-3 | TRBV4-2 | - | - | CASSRREGEGGNTIYF | TGTGCCAGCAGCCGGAGGGAGGGAGAAGGTGGAAACACCATATATTTT
TRBJ1-2 | TRBV14 | - | - | CASSQGAIYGYTF | TGTGCCAGCAGCCAAGGGGCGATCTATGGCTACACCTTC
TRBJ1-1 | TRBV9 | - | - | CASSSGLPAGTTEAFF | TGTGCCAGCAGCTCCGGACTACCCGCAGGGACCACTGAAGCTTTCTTT
TRBJ1-5 | TRBV7-9 | TRBD1 | - | CASSRGQGNQPQHF | TGTGCCAGCAGCCGGGGACAGGGAAATCAGCCCCAGCATTTT
TRBJ1-1 | TRBV19 | TRBD1 | - | CASSIDTGGTEAFF | TGTGCCAGTAGTATAGATACAGGGGGGACTGAAGCTTTCTTT
TRBJ1-1 | TRBV20-1 | - | - | CTFQRDTEAFF | TGCACCTTCCAGAGGGACACTGAAGCTTTCTTT
TRBJ1-5 | TRBV7-9 | - | - | CASSLSTGNQPQHF | TGTGCCAGCAGCTTATCGACGGGCAATCAGCCCCAGCATTTT
TRBJ1-3 | TRBV7-2 | - | - | CASSLAPRLGSGNTIYF | TGTGCCAGCAGCTTAGCCCCAAGACTCGGGTCTGGAAACACCATATATTTT
TRBJ1-1 | TRBV12-5 | - | few | CASGTGHGDTEAFF | TGTGCTAGTGGTACGGGCCATGGGGACACTGAAGCTTTCTTT
TRBJ2-3 | TRBV25-1 | - | - | CASSDPGADTQYF | TGTGCCAGCAGTGACCCTGGGGCAGATACGCAGTATTTT
TRBJ1-1 | TRBV19 | - | - | CASSIEGGTEAFF | TGTGCCAGTAGTATAGAGGGGGGGACTGAAGCTTTCTTT
TRBJ1-2 | TRBV19 | - | - | CASSISGLEGGYTF | TGTGCCAGTAGTATCTCCGGTTTGGAGGGGGGCTACACCTTC
TRBJ1-6 | TRBV5-6 | - | - | CASTLGRGALHF | TGTGCCAGCACCCTAGGACGGGGGGCCCTCCACTTT
TRBJ1-5 | TRBV30 | - | once | CAWSVRGADGGGQHF | TGTGCCTGGAGTGTAAGGGGGGCCGACGGGGGCGGCCAGCATTTT
TRBJ1-1 | TRBV7-9 | - | few | CASSPQVYTEAFF | TGTGCCAGCAGCCCACAGGTTTACACTGAAGCTTTCTTT
TRBJ1-5 | TRBV15 | TRBD1 | - | CATSRDPDRVNQPQHF | TGTGCCACCAGCAGAGATCCGGACAGGGTTAACCAGCCCCAGCATTTT
TRBJ2-1 | TRBV6-5 | - | - | CASSYMGNSYNEQFF | TGTGCCAGCAGTTACATGGGGAACTCCTACAATGAGCAGTTCTTC
TRBJ1-1 | TRBV9 | - | - | CASSPSSVENTEAFF | TGTGCCAGCAGCCCCTCGAGCGTGGAGAACACTGAAGCTTTCTTT
TRBJ2-7 | TRBV30 | - | - | CAWRGTAKYEQYF | TGTGCCTGGAGAGGCACAGCAAAGTACGAGCAGTACTTC